The entry that follows covers one TCR beta chain sequence. The data derive from a study of control samples from healthy donors and cancer patients. The CDR3 contains 18 residues. The V gene's germline CDR1 is LGHDT and CDR2 YNNKEL (reference sequence). V lost 1 base to trimming and J lost 1 base, with 14 bases between them. Repertoires were generated with immunoSEQ multiplex PCR, while TCRdb's copy carries only in-frame clones and drops some. The sample includes around 90,000 clones, roughly 84% of them seen just once. The chain has TRBV3-1 (or the pseudogene TRBV3-2) and TRBJ2-6, with D possibly TRBD1 on 5 matching bases. The specimen was blood. The clonotype originates from a woman aged 40-49 years in good health. The CDR3 sequence is CASSQGRTKGSGANVLTF. The DNA for the CDR3 is TGTGCCAGCAGCCAAGGTAGGACAAAGGGATCTGGGGCCAACGTCCTGACTTTC.